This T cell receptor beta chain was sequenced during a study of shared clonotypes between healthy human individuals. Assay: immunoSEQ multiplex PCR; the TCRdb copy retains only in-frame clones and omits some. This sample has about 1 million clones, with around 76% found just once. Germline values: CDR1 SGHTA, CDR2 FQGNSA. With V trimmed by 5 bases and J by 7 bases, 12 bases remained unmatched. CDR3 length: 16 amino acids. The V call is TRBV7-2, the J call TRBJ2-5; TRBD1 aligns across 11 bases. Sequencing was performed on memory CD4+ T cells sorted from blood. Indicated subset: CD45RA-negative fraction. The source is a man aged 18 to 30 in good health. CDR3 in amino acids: CASSRAPGQGGLTQYF. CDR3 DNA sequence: TGTGCCAGCAGCCGAGCGCCGGGACAGGGGGGGTTGACCCAGTACTTC. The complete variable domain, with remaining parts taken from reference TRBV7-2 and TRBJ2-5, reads GAGVSQSPSNKVTEKGKDVELRCDPISGHTALYWYRQSLGQGLEFLIYFQGNSAPDKSGLPSDRFSAERTGGSVSTLTIQRTQQEDSAVYLCASSRAPGQGGLTQYFGPGTRLLVL.